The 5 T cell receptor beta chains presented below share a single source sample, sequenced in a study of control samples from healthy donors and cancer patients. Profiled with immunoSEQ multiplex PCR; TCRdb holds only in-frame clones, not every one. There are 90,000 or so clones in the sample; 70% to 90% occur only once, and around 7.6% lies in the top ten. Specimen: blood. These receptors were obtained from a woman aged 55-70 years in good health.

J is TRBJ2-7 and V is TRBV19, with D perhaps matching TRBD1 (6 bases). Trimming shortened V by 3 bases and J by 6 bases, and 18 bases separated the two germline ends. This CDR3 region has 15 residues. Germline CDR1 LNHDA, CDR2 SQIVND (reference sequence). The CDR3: CASSMTVTGYFEQYF. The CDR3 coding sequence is TGTGCCAGTAGTATGACAGTGACAGGATATTTCGAGCAGTACTTC.

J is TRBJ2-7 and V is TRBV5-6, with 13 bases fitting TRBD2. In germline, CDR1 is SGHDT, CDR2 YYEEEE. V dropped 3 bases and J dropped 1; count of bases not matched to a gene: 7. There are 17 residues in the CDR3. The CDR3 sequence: CASSSAPGLAGSYEQYF. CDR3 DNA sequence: TGTGCCAGCAGCTCAGCACCGGGACTAGCGGGGTCCTACGAGCAGTACTTC. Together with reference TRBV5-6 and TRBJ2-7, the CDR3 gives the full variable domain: DAGVTQSPTHLIKTRGQQVTLRCSPKSGHDTVSWYQQALGQGPQFIFQYYEEEERQRGNFPDRFSGHQFPNYSSELNVNALLLGDSALYLCASSSAPGLAGSYEQYFGPGTRLTVT.

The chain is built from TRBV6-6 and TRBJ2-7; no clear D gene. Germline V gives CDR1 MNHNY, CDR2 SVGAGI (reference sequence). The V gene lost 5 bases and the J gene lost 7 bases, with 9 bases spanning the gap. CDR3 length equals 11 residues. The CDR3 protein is CASSRTTEQYF. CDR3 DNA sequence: TGTGCCAGCAGTCGAACCACAGAGCAGTACTTC.

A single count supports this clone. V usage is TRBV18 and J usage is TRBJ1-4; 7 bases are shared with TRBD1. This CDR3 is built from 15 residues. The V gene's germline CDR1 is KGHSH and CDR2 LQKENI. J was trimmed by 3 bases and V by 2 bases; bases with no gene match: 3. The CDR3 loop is CASSPGGGPNEKLFF. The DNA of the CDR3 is TGTGCCAGCTCACCAGGAGGGGGCCCTAATGAAAAACTGTTTTTT.

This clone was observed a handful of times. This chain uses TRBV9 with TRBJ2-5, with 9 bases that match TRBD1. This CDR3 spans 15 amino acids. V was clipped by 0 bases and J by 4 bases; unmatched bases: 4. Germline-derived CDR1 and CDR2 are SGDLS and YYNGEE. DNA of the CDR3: TGTGCCAGCAGCGTAGGGACAGGGGTGGCAGAGACCCAGTACTTC. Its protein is CASSVGTGVAETQYF.